This T cell receptor (beta chain) was sequenced during a study of control samples from healthy donors and cancer patients. Measured with immunoSEQ multiplex PCR; TCRdb has only the in-frame clones, and not every one. The table shows 150,000 to 200,000 clones, with approximately 90% occurring only once. V lost 7 bases and J 0 bases, leaving 18 bases between the germline ends. The germline V gene has CDR1 MNHEY and CDR2 SMNVEV (reference sequence). The CDR3 is 16 amino acids. The TCR was taken from a man aged 30 to 45 in good health. Input material: blood. The gene calls are TRBV27 and TRBJ1-1; D gene uncertain. CDR3 nucleotide sequence: TGTGCCAGCACCCTACCAAAGGGCTCCATGAACACTGAAGCTTTCTTT. Its protein is CASTLPKGSMNTEAFF.